These 6 T cell receptor beta chains originate from one sample sequenced in a study of OX40 agonist ivuxolimab in advanced cancers. Method: immunoSEQ multiplex PCR; TCRdb's copy keeps in-frame clones and lacks some. The sample lists under 85,000 clones; around 80% were seen once. Sequenced here: CD4+ or CD8+ T cells sorted from blood, sampled in a trial of the OX40 agonist ivuxolimab. Every receptor here comes from an adult with an advanced solid tumor such as melanoma, head and neck, liver or kidney cancer.

This clone was counted between two and nine times. The CDR3 loop reads CASSQGGRPQHF. DNA for the CDR3: TGTGCCAGCAGTCAGGGAGGTAGGCCCCAGCATTTT. The V gene is TRBV2, the J gene TRBJ1-5; D may be TRBD1 (5 bases). V was trimmed by 5 bases and J by 9 bases, leaving 11 bases between them. The V gene's germline CDR1 is SNHLY and CDR2 FYNNEI. The CDR3 is made up of 12 amino acids.

The chain has TRBV6-6 and TRBJ1-2, with D maybe TRBD1 (5 bases). There are 13 residues in the CDR3. Germline V CDR1 and CDR2: MNHNY, SVGAGI (reference sequence). Trimming stripped 3 bases from V and 3 bases from J, with 8 bases between. CDR3 bases: TGTGCCAGCAGTTATGACAGATACTATGGCTACACCTTC. It specifies CASSYDRYYGYTF.

The V gene is TRBV2, the J gene TRBJ1-5, with D possibly matching TRBD1 (6 bases). Per germline, CDR1 SNHLY and CDR2 FYNNEI. This CDR3 has 18 residues. Trimming took 7 bases from V and 7 from J, leaving 29 bases between them. This CDR3 is CASTEPGAQGTSSQPQHF. CDR3 coding DNA: TGTGCCAGCACAGAACCGGGGGCGCAGGGCACGAGCAGCCAGCCCCAGCATTTT.

CDR3 nucleotide sequence: TGTGCCACCAGCGGCCGACCTAGCGTCCACAGCTCCTACAATGAGCAGTTCTTC. Encoded protein: CATSGRPSVHSSYNEQFF. V and J are TRBV15 and TRBJ2-1, with a tentative D call TRBD2 (6 bases). This CDR3 is 18 amino acids long. CDR1 and CDR2 from the germline V gene are LNHNV and YYDKDF (reference sequence). Trimming cost V 5 bases and J 0 bases, with 20 bases left between them.

This chain uses TRBV10-2 with TRBJ1-6; possible D gene TRBD1, 5 bases. Germline V gene data show CDR1 as WSHSY and CDR2 as SAAADI. CDR3 length: 15 residues. V was clipped by 7 bases and J by 16 bases, with 26 bases between them. DNA of the CDR3: TGCGCCAGCACCCCCCAAAGTGGACGCCAACGGGGGCTCCACTTT. Its translation: CASTPQSGRQRGLHF.

The chain is built from TRBV7-2 and TRBJ1-6; 9 nucleotides match TRBD1. Germline V gene data show CDR1 as SGHTA and CDR2 as FQGNSA. J lost 6 bases, V lost 10 bases, and 10 bases had no gene match. The CDR3 is made up of 15 amino acids. The CDR3 DNA reads TGTGCCATCCTACAGGGGGCAAATGGTAATTCACCCCTCCACTTT. Translation gives CAILQGANGNSPLHF.